This paragraph covers one TCR beta chain sequence. The data belong to a study of blood T cell repertoires in COVID-19. Turning to the study itself: Some COVID-19 samples were acute and others convalescent; all came from the United States, Italy and Spain.

The participants were between roughly 18 and 90 years old and came from some 25 US areas. Assignment of participants to cohorts was predicated upon participant-reported clinical history. This CDR3 is 14 amino acids long. The germline V and J ends were trimmed by 2 bases and 1 base, with 7 bases remaining between them. The germline CDR1 and CDR2 sequences are SGHTA and FQGNSA. TCRdb's table, derived via immunoSEQ multiplex PCR, lists solely in-frame clones and lacks some. The repertoire holds 400,000 to 500,000 clones, with around 89% as singletons. The sequenced material came from PBMCs or T cells enriched from blood (not recorded which). This clonotype originated in a woman between 40 and 55 years old who had recovered from COVID-19. The chain is built from TRBV7-2 and TRBJ2-3; D ambiguous. Written as DNA, the CDR3 is TGTGCCAGCAGCTTATACGGTGGCACAGATACGCAGTATTTT. It specifies CASSLYGGTDTQYF.